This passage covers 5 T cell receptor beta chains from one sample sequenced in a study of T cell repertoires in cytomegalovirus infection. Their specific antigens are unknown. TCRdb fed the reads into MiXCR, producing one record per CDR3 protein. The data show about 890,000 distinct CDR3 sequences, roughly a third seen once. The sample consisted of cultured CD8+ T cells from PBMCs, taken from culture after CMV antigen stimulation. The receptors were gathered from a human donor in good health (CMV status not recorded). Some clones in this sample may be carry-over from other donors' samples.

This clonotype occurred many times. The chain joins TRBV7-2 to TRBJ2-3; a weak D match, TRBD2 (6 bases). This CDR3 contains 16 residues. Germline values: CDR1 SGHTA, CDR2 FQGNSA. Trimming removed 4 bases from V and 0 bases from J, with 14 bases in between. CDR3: CASSSRGLFSTDTQYF. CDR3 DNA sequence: TGTGCCAGCAGCTCCCGAGGACTATTCAGCACAGATACGCAGTATTTT.

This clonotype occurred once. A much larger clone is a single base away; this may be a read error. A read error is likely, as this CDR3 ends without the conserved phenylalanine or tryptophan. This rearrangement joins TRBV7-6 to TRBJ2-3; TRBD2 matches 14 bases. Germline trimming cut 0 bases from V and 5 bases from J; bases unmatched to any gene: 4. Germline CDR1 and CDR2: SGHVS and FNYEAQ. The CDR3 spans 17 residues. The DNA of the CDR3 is TGTGCCAGCAGCTTAGCGGCCGGGACTAGCGGGGGAGATACGCAGTATTCT. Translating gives CASSLAAGTSGGDTQYS.

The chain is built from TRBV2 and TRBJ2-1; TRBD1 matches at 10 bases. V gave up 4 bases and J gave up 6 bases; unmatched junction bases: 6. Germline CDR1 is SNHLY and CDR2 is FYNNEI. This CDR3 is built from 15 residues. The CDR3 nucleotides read TGTGCCAGCAGTGGAAGGACAGGGGGAGGCAATGAGCAGTTCTTC. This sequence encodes CASSGRTGGGNEQFF.

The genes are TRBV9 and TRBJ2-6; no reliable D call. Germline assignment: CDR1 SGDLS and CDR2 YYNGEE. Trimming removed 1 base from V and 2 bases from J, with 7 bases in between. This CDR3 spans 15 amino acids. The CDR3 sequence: CASSVKVAGANVLTF. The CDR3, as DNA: TGTGCCAGCAGCGTAAAGGTGGCTGGGGCCAACGTCCTGACTTTC.

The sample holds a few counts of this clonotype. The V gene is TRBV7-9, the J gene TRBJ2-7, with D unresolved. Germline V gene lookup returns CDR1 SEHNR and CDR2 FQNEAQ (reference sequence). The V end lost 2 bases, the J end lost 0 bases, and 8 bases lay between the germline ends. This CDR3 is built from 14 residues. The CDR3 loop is CASSLSLTSYEQYF. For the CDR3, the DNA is TGTGCCAGCAGCTTAAGTCTTACCTCCTACGAGCAGTACTTC.